This T cell receptor (beta chain) was sequenced for a study of blood T cells in healthy people across ages. Study outcomes and limitations: The percentage of naive T cells correlated strongly with TCR beta diversity. Versus aged donors, long-lived donors had higher diversity and more naive CD4+ cells.

For every donor, a draw yielded around 10 milliliters of peripheral blood. The germline gives CDR1 DFQATT, CDR2 SNEGSKA (reference sequence). The CDR3 covers 13 residues. The germline V and J ends were trimmed by 2 bases and 9 bases, with 17 bases remaining between them. This clonotype came up a few times. Its cognate antigen is unknown. Together with a sample-barcoded 5' primer, a J-beta primer mix was included in a second PCR lasting 7 to 11 cycles. Each of the samples gave a minimum of 2.5 million paired-end reads that contained CDR3. TCRdb re-derived calls from the 5' RACE reads in MiXCR, one entry per CDR3 protein. Among about 620,000 distinct CDR3 sequences listed, roughly half were seen once.

The receptor comes from a woman at least 80 years old in good health. The chain links TRBV20-1 to TRBJ2-7; D is unresolved. Material for sequencing was blood. The CDR3 DNA reads as TGCAGTGCTAGACCCACGGGCTCCTTGGGGCAGTACTTC. Encoded protein: CSARPTGSLGQYF.